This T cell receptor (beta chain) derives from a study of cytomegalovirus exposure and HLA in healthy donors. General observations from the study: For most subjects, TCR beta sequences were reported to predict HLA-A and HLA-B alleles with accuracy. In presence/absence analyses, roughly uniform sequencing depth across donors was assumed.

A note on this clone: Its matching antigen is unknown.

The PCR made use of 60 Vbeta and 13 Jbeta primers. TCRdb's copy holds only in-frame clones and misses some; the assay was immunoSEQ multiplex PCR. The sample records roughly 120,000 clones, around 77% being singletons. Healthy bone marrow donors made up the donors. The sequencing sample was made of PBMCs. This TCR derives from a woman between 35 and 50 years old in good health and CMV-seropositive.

This chain's CDR3 is CASSPRGQGEAFF. DNA for the CDR3: TGTGCCAGCAGCCCACGTGGACAGGGGGAAGCTTTCTTT. The genes are TRBV5-4 and TRBJ1-1, with 9 bases that match TRBD1. CDR1 SGHNT and CDR2 YYREEE come from the germline V gene (reference sequence). The ends lost 4 bases at V and 8 bases at J; junction bases unmatched: 6. The CDR3 totals 13 residues. The complete variable domain, with remaining parts taken from reference TRBV5-4 and TRBJ1-1, reads ETGVTQSPTHLIKTRGQQVTLRCSSQSGHNTVSWYQQALGQGPQFIFQYYREEENGRGNFPPRFSGLQFPNYSSELNVNALELDDSALYLCASSPRGQGEAFFGQGTRLTVV.